The entry below describes one TCR beta chain. Its cognate antigen is unknown. The PCR contained 60 Vbeta and 13 Jbeta primers. Generated by immunoSEQ multiplex PCR, the TCRdb table keeps only in-frame clones and is missing some. The sample lists about 44,000 clones; around 87% were seen once. The germline V gene encodes CDR1 SGHRS and CDR2 YFSETQ. V shed 0 bases and J 11 bases; nucleotides not matched to a gene: 5. CDR3 size: 13 residues. The data were obtained in a study of cytomegalovirus exposure and HLA in healthy donors. Study overall: Researchers found that approximately 77% of almost 400 genotyped donors fell within the Caucasian-associated ancestry cluster. Study results and caveats: Apparent HLA restriction characterized most CMV-associated TCR beta chains in a later analysis. With later analysis, a missense DCLRE1C variant became linked to TCR beta V- and J-gene trimming.

This TCR was recovered from a woman between 40 and 55 years old in good health and CMV-seropositive. The sequenced sample was PBMCs. The chain joins TRBV5-1 to TRBJ2-7; 10 bases fit TRBD2. The CDR3 region is CASSLELAGVKYF. The CDR3 bases are TGCGCCAGCAGCTTGGAGCTAGCGGGAGTTAAGTACTTC. Full variable domain (remainder filled in from reference TRBV5-1 and TRBJ2-7): KAGVTQTPRYLIKTRGQQVTLSCSPISGHRSVSWYQQTPGQGLQFLFEYFSETQRNKGNFPGRFSGRQFSNSRSEMNVSTLELGDSALYLCASSLELAGVKYFGPGTRLTVT.